This T cell receptor (beta chain) originates from a study of blood T cell repertoires in COVID-19. Looking at the study overall: The origin of the acute and convalescent COVID-19 samples was the United States, Italy and Spain. The cDNA or gDNA used as material had been derived from T cells, B-cell-depleted T cells, or PBMCs.

The germline V and J ends were trimmed by 7 bases and 5 bases, with 18 bases remaining between them. CDR1 and CDR2 from the germline V gene are SNHLY and FYNNEI. The CDR3 sequence is 15 residues long. This clone has just a few counts. Authors' analysis steps: Researchers report that nucleated cell counts were estimated from reference gene primer amplification. The method was immunoSEQ multiplex PCR; TCRdb's version includes in-frame clones alone and lacks a portion of them. V, J and clone size are taken as reported in that table, and D and trimming were inferred from the DNA itself. The sample contains more than 95,000 clones, approximately 80% of which appear only once.

J is TRBJ1-5 and V is TRBV2; weak D call: TRBD1 (5 bases). This TCR came from a woman older than 75 with active or convalescent COVID-19. Material: peripheral blood. CDR3 residues: CASKSGGENYQPQHF. CDR3 sequence (DNA): TGTGCCAGCAAATCGGGGGGGGAAAACTATCAGCCCCAGCATTTT.